The source of this T cell receptor (beta chain) is a study of technical replicates of blood from a few donors. Repertoires were generated with immunoSEQ multiplex PCR, while TCRdb's copy carries only in-frame clones and drops some. The sample includes some 14,000 clones, around four fifths of them seen just once. Sequences were obtained from PBMCs. The receptor was derived from a human donor in good health.

CDR3 DNA sequence: TGTGCCAGCAGTGTTACAGGGTTTGAGGGCACAGATACGCAGTATTTT. It is translated as CASSVTGFEGTDTQYF. The chain has TRBV6-1 and TRBJ2-3; D perhaps matches TRBD1 (6 bases). The ends were cut back, 4 bases at V and 1 base at J, with 15 bases in the middle. This CDR3 has 16 residues. Germline assignment: CDR1 MNHNS and CDR2 SASEGT.